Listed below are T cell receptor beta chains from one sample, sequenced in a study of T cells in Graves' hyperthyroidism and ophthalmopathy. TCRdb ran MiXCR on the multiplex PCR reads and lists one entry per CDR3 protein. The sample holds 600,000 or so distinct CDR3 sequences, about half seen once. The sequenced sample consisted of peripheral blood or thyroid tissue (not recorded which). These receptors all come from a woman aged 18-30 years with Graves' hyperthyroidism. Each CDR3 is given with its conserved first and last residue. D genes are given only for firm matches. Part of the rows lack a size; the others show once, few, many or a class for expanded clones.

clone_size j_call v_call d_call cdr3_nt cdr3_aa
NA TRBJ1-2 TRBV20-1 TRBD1 TGCAGCTTAGCGGACAGGGCGGATGGCTACACCTTC CSLADRADGYTF
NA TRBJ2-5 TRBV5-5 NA TGTGCCAGCAGCGCTGGGGTAGAGACCCAGTACTTC CASSAGVETQYF
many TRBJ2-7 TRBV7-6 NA TGTGCCAGCAGCTCTGGTCTAGGAGAGCAGTACTTC CASSSGLGEQYF
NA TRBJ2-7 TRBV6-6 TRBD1 TGTGCCAGCAGTTACTACGGACAGGGTTACGAGCAGTACTTC CASSYYGQGYEQYF
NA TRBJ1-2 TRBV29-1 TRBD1 TGCAGCGTTGAAGAGAGGACAGGGGGCGGTGGCTACACCTTC CSVEERTGGGGYTF
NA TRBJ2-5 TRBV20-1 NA TGCAGTGCTTCTCTCCCGGTGGAGACCCAGTACTTC CSASLPVETQYF
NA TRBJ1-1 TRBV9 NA TGTGCCAGCAGCGTACGAGGGATTAACACTGAAGCTTTCTTT CASSVRGINTEAFF
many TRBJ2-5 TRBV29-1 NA TGCAGCGTACAGCTAAGAGGAGGGCAAGAGACCCAGTACTTC CSVQLRGGQETQYF
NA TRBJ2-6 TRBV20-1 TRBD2 TGCAGTGCCGTGGGAGGGCCGAGTGGGGCCAACGTCCTGACTTTC CSAVGGPSGANVLTF
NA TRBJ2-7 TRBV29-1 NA TGCAGCACCGATACAGTCTCCCGGAACGAGCAGTACTTC CSTDTVSRNEQYF
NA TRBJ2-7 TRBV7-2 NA TGTGCCAGCAGCTCCCGGGACATGAGCTGCGAGCAGTACTTC CASSSRDMSCEQYF
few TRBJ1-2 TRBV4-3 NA TGCGCCAGCAGCCAAGATCCGACACAAAACTATGGCTACACCTTC CASSQDPTQNYGYTF
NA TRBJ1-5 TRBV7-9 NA TGTGCCAGCAGCTTGGGTCCCCGGAATCAGCCCCAGCATTTT CASSLGPRNQPQHF
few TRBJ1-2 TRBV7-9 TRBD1 TGTGCCAGCAGTCCGGGACAGGTCTATGGCTACACCTTC CASSPGQVYGYTF
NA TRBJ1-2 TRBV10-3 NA TGTGCCAGCACAGAGAGTGGGGTTGGCTATGGCTACACCTTC CASTESGVGYGYTF
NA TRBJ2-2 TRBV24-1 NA TGTGCCACCAGTGGCCGGGACGCCCGGGGGACCGGGGAGCTGTTTTTT CATSGRDARGTGELFF
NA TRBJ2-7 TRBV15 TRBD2 TGTGCCACCAGCAGGAATACGGGACTAGCCGAATACGAGCAGTACTTC CATSRNTGLAEYEQYF
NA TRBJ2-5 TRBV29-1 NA TGCAGCGTTGAAGGGACGGTCCCGAAGACCCAGTACTTC CSVEGTVPKTQYF
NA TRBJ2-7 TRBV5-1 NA TGCGCCAGCAGCTTGGGGACGACTAGCGAGCAGTACTTC CASSLGTTSEQYF
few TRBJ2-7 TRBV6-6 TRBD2 TGTGCCAGCAGTTACTTAAGAGGGAGGGCTCTCTACGAGCAGTACTTC CASSYLRGRALYEQYF
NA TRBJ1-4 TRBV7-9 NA TGTGCCAGCAGCCAATTGGGGACAATTAATGAAAAACTGTTTTTT CASSQLGTINEKLFF
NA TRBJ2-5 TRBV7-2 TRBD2 TGTGCCAGCAGCTTACTTTGGACTAGCGGGAGAGGCACCCAGTACTTC CASSLLWTSGRGTQYF
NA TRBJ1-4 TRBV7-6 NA TGTGCCAGCAGCCGGGACGCCGCCAGTGAAAAACTGTTTTTT CASSRDAASEKLFF
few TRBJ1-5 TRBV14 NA TGTGCCAGCAGCCATTGGAGCAATCAGCCCCAGCATTTT CASSHWSNQPQHF
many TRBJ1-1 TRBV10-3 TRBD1 TGTGCCATCGGAGGACAGGGGCTTAACACTGAAGCTTTCTTT CAIGGQGLNTEAFF
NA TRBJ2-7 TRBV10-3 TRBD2 TGTGCCAGCAGTCCCCCGGGACTAGCGGGACCGTACTCCTACGAGCAGTACTTC CASSPPGLAGPYSYEQYF
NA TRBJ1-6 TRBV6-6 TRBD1 TGTGCCAGCAGTTCCGGGACAGAAGGGACACCCCTCCACTTT CASSSGTEGTPLHF
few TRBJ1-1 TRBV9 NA TGTGCCAGCAGCCACCTTAATCGCACCCCTGAAGCTTTCTTT CASSHLNRTPEAFF
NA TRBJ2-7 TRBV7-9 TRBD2 TGTGCCAGCAGCTTTCTAGCGGATCATTACGAGCAGTACTTC CASSFLADHYEQYF
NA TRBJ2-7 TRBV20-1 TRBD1 TGCAGTCGGGACAGGACCTACGAGCAGTACTTC CSRDRTYEQYF
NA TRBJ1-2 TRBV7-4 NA TGCGCCAGCAGCCAATCGCCAGCCACTAACTATGGCTACACCTTC CASSQSPATNYGYTF
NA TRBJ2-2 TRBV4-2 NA TGTGCCAGCAGCCAAGAAAGCGGCACGAACACCGGGGAGCTGTTTTTT CASSQESGTNTGELFF
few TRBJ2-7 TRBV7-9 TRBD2 TGTGCCAGCAGCCGGGGACTAGCGGCCTCCTACGAGCAGTACTTC CASSRGLAASYEQYF
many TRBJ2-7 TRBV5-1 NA TGCGCCAGCAGCTGGCGCGTCTCCTACGAGCAGTACTTC CASSWRVSYEQYF
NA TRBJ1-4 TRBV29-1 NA TGCAGCGTTGAAGATCTGGGGTTACTTGGGGAAAAACTGTTTTTT CSVEDLGLLGEKLFF
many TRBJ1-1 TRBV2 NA TGTGCCAGCATTCCGGGACACTTGAACACTGAAGCTTTCTTT CASIPGHLNTEAFF
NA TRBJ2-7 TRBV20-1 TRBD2 TGCAGTGCTTCCGGGACTAGCGGGTTCTACGAGCAGTACTTC CSASGTSGFYEQYF
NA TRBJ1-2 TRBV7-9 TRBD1 TGTGCCAGCAGCCGCCCGGGACAGGGGGACGGTGGCTACACCTTC CASSRPGQGDGGYTF
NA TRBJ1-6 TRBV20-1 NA TGCAGTGCCAGAACCGCATCCTCCTATAATTCACCCCTCCACTTT CSARTASSYNSPLHF
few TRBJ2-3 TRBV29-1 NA TGCAGCGTTGAAGCCGACACAGATACGCAGTATTTT CSVEADTDTQYF
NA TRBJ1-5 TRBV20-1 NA TGCAGTGCTAGTGTGGGGTCGGGGCAGCCCCAGCATTTT CSASVGSGQPQHF
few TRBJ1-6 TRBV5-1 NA TGCGCCAGCAGCCTGGTAACAGGGACTGACTCACCCCTCCACTTT CASSLVTGTDSPLHF
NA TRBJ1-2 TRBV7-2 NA TGTGCCAGCAACTTAGGGTTCGTAAGTGGCTACACCTTC CASNLGFVSGYTF
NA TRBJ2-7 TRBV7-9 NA TGCGCCAGCAGCTTCAAACAGGGCTCCTACGAGCAGTACTTC CASSFKQGSYEQYF
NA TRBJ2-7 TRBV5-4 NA TGTGCCAGCAGTCCTCTGACGGAGACTTCCTACGAGCAGTACTTC CASSPLTETSYEQYF
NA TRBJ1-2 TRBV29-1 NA TGCAGCGTTGACCTAAGCAGTAACTATGGCTACACCTTC CSVDLSSNYGYTF
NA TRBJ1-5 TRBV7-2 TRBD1 TGTGCCAGCACCGAAGGGCGGACAGGGGGCTCTCAGCCCCAGCATTTT CASTEGRTGGSQPQHF
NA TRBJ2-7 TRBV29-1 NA TGCAGCGTGGCCGGGACGACGAACGAGCAGTACTTC CSVAGTTNEQYF
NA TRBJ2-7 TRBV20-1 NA TGCAGTGCTAGAGACACATCGACCTACGAGCAGTACTTC CSARDTSTYEQYF
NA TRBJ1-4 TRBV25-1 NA TGTGCCAGCTTACGGGATCCGACCAATGAAAAACTGTTTTTT CASLRDPTNEKLFF
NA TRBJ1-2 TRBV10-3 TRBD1 TGTGCCATCCGCGGCAGTCCGGAGGGGGCCGCCTTC CAIRGSPEGAAF
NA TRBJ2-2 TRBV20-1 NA TGCAGTGCTAAAGGTTCGGACACCGGGGAGCTGTTTTTT CSAKGSDTGELFF
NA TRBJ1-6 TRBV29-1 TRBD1 TGCAGCATCCGGGACAGGGAGTCTTCACCCCTCCACTTT CSIRDRESSPLHF